The next 25 T cell receptor beta chains were all read from a single sample in a study of regulatory T cells in long-lasting Graves disease (dated by TCRdb to the early 2020s). The meaning of the sample's time point label: newly diagnosed GD, antithyroid drugs for less than 3 months. For both TCR sequencing and RNA sequencing, RNA was extracted from PBMCs using TRIzol. Libraries were prepared through multiplex PCR. Data came from an Illumina HiSeq 4000. TCR beta libraries were built with iRepertoire HTBI primers and Arm-PCR amplification of CDR3 regions. Starting from the raw public reads, TCRdb applied fastp trimming at Q25, assembled clones with MiXCR and retained in-frame beta chains. A single entry per CDR3 protein holds the most common genes and DNA from its merged rows. Recorded for this sample are 200,000 to 250,000 distinct CDR3 sequences; approximately 20% of them occurred a single time. Of the sample, around 20% is held by the ten largest clones.

The source material was peripheral blood mononuclear cells (PBMCs), sampled at new diagnosis, from a patient treated with antithyroid drugs. These receptors came from a female donor with Graves disease.

This clonotype has ten or more counts. The chain employs TRBV7-2 and TRBJ2-3, with unresolved D. The CDR3 runs 13 residues. Per germline, CDR1 SGHTA and CDR2 FQGNSA. V gave up 5 bases and J gave up 4 bases, with 10 bases separating them. The CDR3 here is CASSPLAADTQYF. The CDR3, as DNA: TGTGCCAGCAGCCCCCTTGCGGCAGATACGCAGTATTTT.

This clonotype was counted many times. The rearrangement joins TRBV5-1 to TRBJ2-1; D unclear. Per the germline V gene, CDR1 is SGHRS and CDR2 is YFSETQ. This CDR3 is 14 amino acids long. The V end was cut by 0 bases, the J end by 2 bases, with 6 bases between. This CDR3 is CASSLDPPYNEQFF. CDR3 nucleotide sequence: TGCGCCAGCAGCTTGGACCCACCCTACAATGAGCAGTTCTTC.

The sample holds many counts of this clonotype. The chain couples TRBV20-1 to TRBJ1-5; 7 bases are a match to TRBD1. With V trimmed by 6 bases and J by 3 bases, 5 bases remained unmatched. The length of the CDR3 is 13 residues. Per germline, CDR1 DFQATT and CDR2 SNEGSKA (reference sequence). Written as DNA, the CDR3 is TGCAGTGCCGGGGACAGCCCCAATCAGCCCCAGCATTTT. It specifies CSAGDSPNQPQHF.

The sample holds one count of this clonotype. The chain employs TRBV2 and TRBJ2-1; 12 nucleotides align to TRBD2. The CDR3 runs to 19 residues. The trim removed 1 base at V and 4 bases at J, leaving 11 bases unmatched. CDR1 and CDR2 (germline): SNHLY, FYNNEI. CDR3 DNA sequence: TGTGCCAGCAGTGAAGACAGAATGGGACTAGCGGGCCCATACAATGAGCAGTTCTTC. Translating gives CASSEDRMGLAGPYNEQFF.

This clonotype was recorded many times. The chain uses TRBV24-1 and TRBJ2-5, with TRBD2 matching over 10 bases. CDR1 and CDR2 (germline): KGHDR, SFDVKD. The CDR3 totals 19 residues. Germline trimming cut 0 bases from V and 0 bases from J; bases unmatched to any gene: 9. The CDR3 region is CATSDLGTSGDLNQETQYF. The CDR3 bases are TGTGCCACCAGTGATTTGGGTACTAGCGGGGACTTAAACCAAGAGACCCAGTACTTC.

This clonotype was counted many times. CDR3 nucleotide sequence: TGTGCCAGCACGTCGAGTGGTCGATACAATGAGCAGTTCTTC. Amino acids: CASTSSGRYNEQFF. The gene calls are TRBV2 and TRBJ2-1, with D uncertain. The germline CDR1 and CDR2 sequences are SNHLY and FYNNEI. CDR3 length: 14 residues. The V gene lost 7 bases and the J gene lost 4 bases, with 14 bases spanning the gap.

This clonotype appeared once. A far larger clone is off by one base, so a read error is likely. This chain uses TRBV12-3 or TRBV12-4 with TRBJ2-1, with TRBD1 matching over 10 bases. The end of the DNA is better explained by TRBJ2-5, so the J call may be wrong. This CDR3 is built from 15 residues. The CDR3 DNA follows: TGTGCCAGCAGTTTAGGGGACAGGGGTGTAAAGACCCAGTACTTC. Residues: CASSLGDRGVKTQYF.

This clonotype appeared a few times. This CDR3 is CASSSAAGLARYNEQFF. For the CDR3, the DNA is TGTGCCAGCAGCTCCGCGGCAGGGCTAGCCCGTTACAATGAGCAGTTCTTC. This chain uses TRBV5-4 with TRBJ2-1; D tentatively fits TRBD1 or TRBD2 (5 bases each). CDR1 and CDR2 from the germline V gene are SGHNT and YYREEE (reference sequence). The ends were cut back, 3 bases at V and 4 bases at J, with 20 bases in the middle. CDR3 length: 17 residues.

This clonotype was seen at least ten times. V and J are TRBV19 and TRBJ1-1; 10 bases are a match to TRBD1. Germline V gives CDR1 LNHDA, CDR2 SQIVND (reference sequence). The length of the CDR3 is 15 residues. V lost 6 bases to trimming and J lost 4 bases; unmatched junction nucleotides: 8. The CDR3 DNA follows: TGTGCCAGTAGAAAGGCCGGGACAGGGGTCACTGAAGCTTTCTTT. Translation gives CASRKAGTGVTEAFF.

This clonotype was detected ten times or more. The genes are TRBV12-3 or TRBV12-4 and TRBJ2-7, with a weak D call TRBD2 (6 bases). The CDR3 runs 15 residues. V lost 3 bases and J 4 bases, leaving 16 bases between the germline ends. The CDR3 DNA is TGTGCCAGCAGTTTGAAGTGGACGGGACTTTACGAGCAGTACTTC. It codes for CASSLKWTGLYEQYF.

This clonotype occurred many times. The chain couples TRBV12-5 to TRBJ2-2; D call uncertain. V lost 5 bases and J 5 bases, leaving 12 bases between the germline ends. Germline assignment: CDR1 LGHNT and CDR2 FRNRAP. CDR3 length: 14 residues. The CDR3 sequence: CASGPPRNTGELFF. CDR3 nucleotide sequence: TGTGCTAGTGGTCCCCCCCGAAATACCGGGGAGCTGTTTTTT.

The gene calls are TRBV6-1 and TRBJ2-6; a possible D gene is TRBD1 (5 bases). Trimming left V 6 bases short and J 0 bases short, with 15 bases between. The CDR3 length is 17 residues. Germline loops: CDR1 MNHNS, CDR2 SASEGT. The CDR3 reads CASRNPATASGANVLTF. The CDR3 bases are TGTGCCAGCAGAAATCCGGCGACAGCCTCTGGGGCCAACGTCCTGACTTTC.

This clonotype was seen repeatedly, ten times or more. The chain employs TRBV7-9 and TRBJ2-3, with a possible D match to TRBD1 (6 bases). Germline loops: CDR1 SEHNR, CDR2 FQNEAQ (reference sequence). The CDR3 runs to 19 residues. V lost 5 bases, J lost 5 bases, and 29 bases lay in between. The CDR3 sequence: CASSLPESEWGRGLDTQYF. CDR3 in DNA: TGTGCCAGCAGCCTCCCTGAGTCGGAGTGGGGGCGCGGGTTAGATACGCAGTATTTT.

The V gene is TRBV28, the J gene TRBJ2-7; 9 bases map to TRBD2. Losses at the gene ends were 6 bases for V and 4 bases for J; bases not matched to a gene: 10. There are 15 residues in the CDR3. CDR1 is MDHEN, CDR2 SYDVKM, per germline. The CDR3 loop is CASSPRGRAGYEQYF. The DNA for the CDR3 is TGTGCCAGCAGCCCCCGCGGGAGGGCCGGGTACGAGCAGTACTTC.

The sample holds many counts of this clonotype. The chain employs TRBV24-1 and TRBJ2-5; D may correspond to TRBD1 or TRBD2 (5 bases each). Between the trimmed V and J ends, which lost 1 base and 2 bases, there was a span of 13 bases. CDR3 length: 16 amino acids. CDR1 and CDR2 from the germline V gene are KGHDR and SFDVKD. In DNA form, the CDR3 reads TGTGCCACCAGTGATTTCCGGGGCGGGCAACAAGAGACCCAGTACTTC. This gives the protein CATSDFRGGQQETQYF.

This clonotype has at least ten counts. The rearrangement links TRBV19 to TRBJ1-1, with 7 bases lining up with TRBD1. Germline values: CDR1 LNHDA, CDR2 SQIVND (reference sequence). The length of the CDR3 is 16 residues. V shed 3 bases, J shed 1 base, and the junction held 8 bases outside the gene matches. The CDR3 DNA sequence: TGTGCCAGTAGTATTGCGCGGGGACAGAGGAACACTGAAGCTTTCTTT. It yields the protein CASSIARGQRNTEAFF.

Many counts were recorded for this clonotype. This rearrangement joins TRBV2 to TRBJ1-1; the D gene is possibly TRBD1 (6 bases). This CDR3 contains 12 residues. With 2 bases removed from V and 8 bases from J, the gap between germline ends came to 9 bases. CDR1 is SNHLY, CDR2 FYNNEI, per germline. CDR3 in amino acids: CASSENTGEAFF. DNA for the CDR3: TGTGCCAGCAGTGAAAATACAGGGGAAGCTTTCTTT.

V usage is TRBV7-3 and J usage is TRBJ1-6; unclear D gene. The length of the CDR3 is 14 residues. The germline CDR1 and CDR2 sequences are SGHTA and FQGTGA. V lost 7 bases to trimming and J lost 8 bases, with 15 bases between them. CDR3 nucleotides: TGTGCCAGCACACGGACCGGATCGGATTCACCCCTCCACTTT. Translation gives CASTRTGSDSPLHF. The full variable domain, rest sourced from reference TRBV7-3 and TRBJ1-6, is GAGVSQTPSNKVTEKGKYVELRCDPISGHTALYWYRQSLGQGPEFLIYFQGTGAADDSGLPNDRFFAVRPEGSVSTLKIQRTERGDSAVYLCASTRTGSDSPLHFGNGTRLTVT.

This clonotype was counted at least ten times. V and J are TRBV12-3 or TRBV12-4 and TRBJ1-6; D gene ambiguous. The CDR3 contains 14 residues. V dropped 5 bases and J dropped 6 bases, with 11 bases sitting between them. CDR3: CASSPQRSNSPLHF. DNA of the CDR3: TGTGCCAGCAGTCCACAGCGGAGTAATTCACCCCTCCACTTT.

This clonotype has a count of ten or more. The V and J genes are TRBV11-1 and TRBJ2-3; TRBD2 aligns across 13 bases. CDR1 is SGHAT, CDR2 FQDESV, per germline (reference sequence). This CDR3 is 17 amino acids long. Trimming cost V 5 bases and J 3 bases; bases outside gene matches: 8. CDR3 coding DNA: TGTGCCAGCAGCCCCGCCCAGGGACTAGCGGGAACAGATACGCAGTATTTT. Protein: CASSPAQGLAGTDTQYF.

This clonotype was seen at least ten times. V and J are TRBV12-3 or TRBV12-4 and TRBJ2-7; D is uncertain. The CDR3 sequence is 12 residues long. V dropped 2 bases and J dropped 7 bases, with 9 bases sitting between them. CDR3 protein: CASSLWPREQYF. CDR3 nucleotides: TGTGCCAGCAGTTTATGGCCAAGGGAGCAGTACTTC.

In its sample, this clonotype was seen many times. The CDR3 region has the DNA TGTGCCAGCATCCGACTAGCGGGCCTTACCGAGCAGTACTTC. Its translation: CASIRLAGLTEQYF. V and J are TRBV13 and TRBJ2-7, with 10 bases matching TRBD2. This CDR3 comprises 14 residues. J gave up 6 bases and V 7 bases, and 9 bases lay outside the gene matches. Germline assignment: CDR1 PRHDT and CDR2 FYEKMQ (reference sequence).

This chain joins TRBV4-2 and TRBJ2-7, with a possible D match to TRBD2 (5 bases). V lost 0 bases and J 2 bases, leaving 14 bases between the germline ends. CDR3 length: 16 residues. Germline values: CDR1 LGHNA, CDR2 YNFKEQ. The CDR3 loop reads CASSQEWASRTYEQYF. The CDR3 DNA follows: TGTGCCAGCAGCCAAGAATGGGCTAGCAGAACCTACGAGCAGTACTTC.

This clonotype came up many times. The chain has TRBV11-3 and TRBJ2-2, with 12 bases that match TRBD2. Trimming at V came to 5 bases and at J to 11 bases, leaving 12 bases not matched to a gene. The germline CDR1 and CDR2 sequences are SGHNT and YENEEA. The CDR3 totals 16 residues. The CDR3 loop reads CASSLRTSGERGELFF. DNA for the CDR3: TGTGCCAGCAGCCTCAGGACTAGCGGGGAGAGAGGAGAGCTGTTTTTT.

This clonotype was seen many times. CDR3: CASSDDMQRGYTF. In nucleotides, the CDR3 is TGTGCCAGCAGTGACGACATGCAGAGGGGCTACACCTTC. The rearrangement joins TRBV2 to TRBJ1-2; no firm D call. V was pared by 3 bases and J by 8 bases, with 13 bases between. CDR3 length: 13 residues. The germline CDR1 and CDR2 sequences are SNHLY and FYNNEI.